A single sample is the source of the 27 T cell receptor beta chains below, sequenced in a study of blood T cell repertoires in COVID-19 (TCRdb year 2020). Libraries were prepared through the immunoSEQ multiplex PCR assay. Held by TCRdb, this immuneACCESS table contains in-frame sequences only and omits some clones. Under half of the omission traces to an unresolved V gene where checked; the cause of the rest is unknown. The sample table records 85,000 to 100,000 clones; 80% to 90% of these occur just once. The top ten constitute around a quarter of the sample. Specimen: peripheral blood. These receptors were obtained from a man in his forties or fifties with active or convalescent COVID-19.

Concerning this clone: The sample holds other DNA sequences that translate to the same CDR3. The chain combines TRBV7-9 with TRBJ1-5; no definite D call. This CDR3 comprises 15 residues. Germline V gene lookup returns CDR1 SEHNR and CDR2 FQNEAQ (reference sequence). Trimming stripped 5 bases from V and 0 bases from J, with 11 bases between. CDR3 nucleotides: TGTGCCAGCAGCGACACTGACACTAGCAATCAGCCCCAGCATTTT. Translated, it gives CASSDTDTSNQPQHF.

This chain's CDR3 is CASSGPGQGIQPQHF. The DNA of the CDR3 is TGTGCCAGCAGTGGGCCGGGACAGGGAATTCAGCCCCAGCATTTT. The rearrangement joins TRBV28 to TRBJ1-5, with TRBD1 identical over 9 bases. The CDR3 totals 15 residues. Germline V gene lookup returns CDR1 MDHEN and CDR2 SYDVKM. Losses at the gene ends were 5 bases for V and 6 bases for J; bases not matched to a gene: 8.

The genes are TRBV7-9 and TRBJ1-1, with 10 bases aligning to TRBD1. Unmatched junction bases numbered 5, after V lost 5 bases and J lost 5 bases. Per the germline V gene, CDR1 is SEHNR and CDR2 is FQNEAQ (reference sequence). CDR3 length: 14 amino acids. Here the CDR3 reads CASSRPGQGTEAFF. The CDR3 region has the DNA TGTGCCAGCAGCCGACCGGGACAGGGGACTGAAGCTTTCTTT.

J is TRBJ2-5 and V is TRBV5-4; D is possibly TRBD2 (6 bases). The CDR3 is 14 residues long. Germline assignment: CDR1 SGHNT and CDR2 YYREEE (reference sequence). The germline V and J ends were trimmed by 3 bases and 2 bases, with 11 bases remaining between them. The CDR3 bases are TGTGCCAGCAGCTCACCAGGGACTCAAGAGACCCAGTACTTC. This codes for CASSSPGTQETQYF.

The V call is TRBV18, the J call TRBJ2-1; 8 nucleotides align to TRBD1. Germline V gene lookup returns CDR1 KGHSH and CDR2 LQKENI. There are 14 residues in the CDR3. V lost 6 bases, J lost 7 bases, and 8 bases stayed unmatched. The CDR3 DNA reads TGTGCCAGCTCTCCCTCAGGGGGCCATAATGAGCAGTTCTTC. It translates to CASSPSGGHNEQFF.

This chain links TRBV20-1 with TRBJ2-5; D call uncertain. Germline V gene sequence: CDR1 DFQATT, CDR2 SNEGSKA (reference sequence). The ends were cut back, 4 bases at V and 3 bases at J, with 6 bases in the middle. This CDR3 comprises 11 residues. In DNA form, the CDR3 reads TGCAGTGCTAACAAGAAAGAGACCCAGTACTTC. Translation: CSANKKETQYF.

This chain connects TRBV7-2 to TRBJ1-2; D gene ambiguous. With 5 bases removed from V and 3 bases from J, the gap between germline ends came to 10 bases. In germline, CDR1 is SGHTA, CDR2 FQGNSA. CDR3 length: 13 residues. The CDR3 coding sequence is TGTGCCAGCAGCCCCAGCCGGGACTATGGCTACACCTTC. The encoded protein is CASSPSRDYGYTF.

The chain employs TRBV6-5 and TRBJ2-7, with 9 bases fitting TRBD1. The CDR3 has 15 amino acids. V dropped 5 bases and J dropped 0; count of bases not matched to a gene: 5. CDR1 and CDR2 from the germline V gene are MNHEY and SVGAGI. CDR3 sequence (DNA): TGTGCCAGCAGTACCCCGGGACAGGGCTCCTACGAGCAGTACTTC. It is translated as CASSTPGQGSYEQYF.

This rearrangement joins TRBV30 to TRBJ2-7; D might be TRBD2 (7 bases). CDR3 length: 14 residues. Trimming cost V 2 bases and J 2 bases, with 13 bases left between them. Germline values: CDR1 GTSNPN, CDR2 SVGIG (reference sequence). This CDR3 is CAWSRGGAPYEQYF. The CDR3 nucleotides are TGTGCCTGGAGTAGGGGGGGGGCACCCTACGAGCAGTACTTC. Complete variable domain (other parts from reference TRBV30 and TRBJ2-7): SQTIHQWPATLVQPVGSPLSLECTVEGTSNPNLYWYRQAAGRGLQLLFYSVGIGQISSEVPQNLSASRPQDRQFILSSKKLLLSDSGFYLCAWSRGGAPYEQYFGPGTRLTVT.

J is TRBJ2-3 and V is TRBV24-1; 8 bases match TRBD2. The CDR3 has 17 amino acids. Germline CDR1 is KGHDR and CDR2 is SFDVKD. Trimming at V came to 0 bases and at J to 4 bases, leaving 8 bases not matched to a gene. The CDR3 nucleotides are TGTGCCACCAGTGATTTGCGGGGTAGCGGGGTTTCAGATACGCAGTATTTT. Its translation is CATSDLRGSGVSDTQYF.

The CDR3 DNA follows: TGTGCCAGCAGACCTAGACAGGGGAGGTTTAGCTACACCTTC. Its translation: CASRPRQGRFSYTF. This chain uses TRBV6-2 or TRBV6-3 with TRBJ1-2, with TRBD1 identical over 8 bases. CDR3 size: 14 residues. The junction had 12 bases not matched to a gene; V was cut back by 6 bases and J by 9 bases. The germline V gene has CDR1 MNHEY and CDR2 SVGEGT.

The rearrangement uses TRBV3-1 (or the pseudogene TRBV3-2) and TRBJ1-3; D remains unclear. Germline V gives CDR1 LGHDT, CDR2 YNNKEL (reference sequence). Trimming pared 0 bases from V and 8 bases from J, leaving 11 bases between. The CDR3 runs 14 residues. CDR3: CASSQDARGDTIYF. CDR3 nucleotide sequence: TGTGCCAGCAGCCAAGATGCACGAGGAGACACCATATATTTT.

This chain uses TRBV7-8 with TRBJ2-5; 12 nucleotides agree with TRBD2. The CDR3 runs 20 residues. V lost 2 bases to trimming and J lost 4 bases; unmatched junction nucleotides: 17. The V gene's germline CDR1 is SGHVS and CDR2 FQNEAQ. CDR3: CASSLMLETSGRTVRETQYF. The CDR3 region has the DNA TGTGCCAGCAGCTTAATGTTAGAGACTAGCGGGAGAACCGTCCGAGAGACCCAGTACTTC.

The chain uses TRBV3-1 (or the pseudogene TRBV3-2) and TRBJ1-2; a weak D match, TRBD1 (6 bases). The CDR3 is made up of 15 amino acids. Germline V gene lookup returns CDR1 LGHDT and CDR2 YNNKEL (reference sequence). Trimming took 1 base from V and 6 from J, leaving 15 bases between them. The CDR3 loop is CASSQVIRGADGYTF. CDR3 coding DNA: TGTGCCAGCAGCCAAGTAATTCGGGGGGCGGATGGCTACACCTTC.

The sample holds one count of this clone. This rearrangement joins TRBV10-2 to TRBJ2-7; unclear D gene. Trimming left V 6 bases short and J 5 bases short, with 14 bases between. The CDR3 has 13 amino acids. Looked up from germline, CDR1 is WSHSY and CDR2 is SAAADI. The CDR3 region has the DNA TGCGCCAGCAGACAACAGATCCCCCACGAGCAGTACTTC. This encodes CASRQQIPHEQYF.

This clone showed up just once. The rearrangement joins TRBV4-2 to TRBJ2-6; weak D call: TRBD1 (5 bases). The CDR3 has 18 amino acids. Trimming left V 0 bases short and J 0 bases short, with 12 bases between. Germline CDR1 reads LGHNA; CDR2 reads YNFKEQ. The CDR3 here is CASSQDPPGRSGANVLTF. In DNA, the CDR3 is TGTGCCAGCAGCCAAGATCCCCCAGGGCGCTCTGGGGCCAACGTCCTGACTTTC.

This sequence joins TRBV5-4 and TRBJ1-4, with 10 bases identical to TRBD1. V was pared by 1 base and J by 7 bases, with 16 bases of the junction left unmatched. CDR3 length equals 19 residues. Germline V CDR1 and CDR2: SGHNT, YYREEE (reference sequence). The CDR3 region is CASSLNPGQGSLASEKLFF. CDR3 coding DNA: TGTGCCAGCAGCTTGAACCCGGGACAGGGGTCGCTAGCGTCTGAAAAACTGTTTTTT.

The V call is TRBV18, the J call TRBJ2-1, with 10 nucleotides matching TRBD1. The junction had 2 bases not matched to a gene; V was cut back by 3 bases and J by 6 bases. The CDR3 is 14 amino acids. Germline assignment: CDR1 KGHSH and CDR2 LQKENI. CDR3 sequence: CASSPDRGSNEQFF. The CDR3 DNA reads TGTGCCAGCTCACCGGACAGGGGGAGCAATGAGCAGTTCTTC.

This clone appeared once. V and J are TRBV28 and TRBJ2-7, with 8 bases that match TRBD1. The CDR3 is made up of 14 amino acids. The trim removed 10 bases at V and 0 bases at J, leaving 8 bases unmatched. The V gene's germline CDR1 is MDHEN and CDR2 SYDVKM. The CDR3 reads CATRGQSSSYEQYF. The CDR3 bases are TGTGCCACCAGGGGGCAGTCGAGCTCCTACGAGCAGTACTTC.

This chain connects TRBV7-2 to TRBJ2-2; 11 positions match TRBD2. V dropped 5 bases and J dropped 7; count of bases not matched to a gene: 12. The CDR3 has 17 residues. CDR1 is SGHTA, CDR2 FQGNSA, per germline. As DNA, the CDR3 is TGTGCCAGCAGCGACCAGGGGCTAGCGGGGGGCGTCGGGGAGCTGTTTTTT. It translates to CASSDQGLAGGVGELFF.

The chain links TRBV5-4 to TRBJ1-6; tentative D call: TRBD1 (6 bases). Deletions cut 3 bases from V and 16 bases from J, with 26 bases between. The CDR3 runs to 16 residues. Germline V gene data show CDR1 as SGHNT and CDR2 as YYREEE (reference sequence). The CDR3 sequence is CASSSPVDGQYAKLHF. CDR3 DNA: TGTGCCAGCAGCTCGCCGGTTGACGGACAGTATGCTAAGCTCCACTTT.

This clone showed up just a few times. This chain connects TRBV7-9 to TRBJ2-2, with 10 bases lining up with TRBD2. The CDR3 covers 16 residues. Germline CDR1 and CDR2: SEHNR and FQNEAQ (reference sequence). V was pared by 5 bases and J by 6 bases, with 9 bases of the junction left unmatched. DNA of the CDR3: TGTGCCAGCAGCCCAATGAGCGGGAGGGCTTCCGGGGAGCTGTTTTTT. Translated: CASSPMSGRASGELFF.

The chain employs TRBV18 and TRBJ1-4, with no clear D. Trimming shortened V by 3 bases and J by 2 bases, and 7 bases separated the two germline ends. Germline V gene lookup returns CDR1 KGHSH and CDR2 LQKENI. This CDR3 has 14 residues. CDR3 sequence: CASSPGRTNEKLFF. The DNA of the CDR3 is TGTGCCAGCTCACCTGGCAGGACTAATGAAAAACTGTTTTTT.

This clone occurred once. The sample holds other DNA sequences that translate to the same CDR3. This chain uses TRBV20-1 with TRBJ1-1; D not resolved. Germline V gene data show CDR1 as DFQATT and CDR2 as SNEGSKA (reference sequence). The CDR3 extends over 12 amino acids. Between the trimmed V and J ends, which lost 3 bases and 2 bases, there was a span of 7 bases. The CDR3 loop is CSASSVNTEAFF. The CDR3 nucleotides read TGCAGTGCTAGTTCTGTAAACACTGAAGCTTTCTTT.

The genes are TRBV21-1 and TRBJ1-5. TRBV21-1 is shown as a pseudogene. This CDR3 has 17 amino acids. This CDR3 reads CASSKRRVKYSNQPQHF. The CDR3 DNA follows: TGTGCCAGCAGCAAGCGGAGGGTCAAGTATAGCAATCAGCCCCAGCATTTT.

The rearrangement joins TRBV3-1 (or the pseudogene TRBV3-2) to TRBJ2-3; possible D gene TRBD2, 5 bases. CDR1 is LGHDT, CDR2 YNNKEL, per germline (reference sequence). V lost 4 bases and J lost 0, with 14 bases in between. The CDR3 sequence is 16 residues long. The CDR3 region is CASSRGAGGSTDTQYF. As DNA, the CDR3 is TGTGCCAGCAGCCGAGGTGCCGGAGGAAGCACAGATACGCAGTATTTT.

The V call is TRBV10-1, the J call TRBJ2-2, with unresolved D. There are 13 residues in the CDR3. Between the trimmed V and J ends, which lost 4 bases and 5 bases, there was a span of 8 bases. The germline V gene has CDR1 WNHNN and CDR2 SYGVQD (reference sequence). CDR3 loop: CASSVAGTGELFF. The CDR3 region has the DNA TGCGCCAGCAGTGTCGCAGGAACCGGGGAGCTGTTTTTT.